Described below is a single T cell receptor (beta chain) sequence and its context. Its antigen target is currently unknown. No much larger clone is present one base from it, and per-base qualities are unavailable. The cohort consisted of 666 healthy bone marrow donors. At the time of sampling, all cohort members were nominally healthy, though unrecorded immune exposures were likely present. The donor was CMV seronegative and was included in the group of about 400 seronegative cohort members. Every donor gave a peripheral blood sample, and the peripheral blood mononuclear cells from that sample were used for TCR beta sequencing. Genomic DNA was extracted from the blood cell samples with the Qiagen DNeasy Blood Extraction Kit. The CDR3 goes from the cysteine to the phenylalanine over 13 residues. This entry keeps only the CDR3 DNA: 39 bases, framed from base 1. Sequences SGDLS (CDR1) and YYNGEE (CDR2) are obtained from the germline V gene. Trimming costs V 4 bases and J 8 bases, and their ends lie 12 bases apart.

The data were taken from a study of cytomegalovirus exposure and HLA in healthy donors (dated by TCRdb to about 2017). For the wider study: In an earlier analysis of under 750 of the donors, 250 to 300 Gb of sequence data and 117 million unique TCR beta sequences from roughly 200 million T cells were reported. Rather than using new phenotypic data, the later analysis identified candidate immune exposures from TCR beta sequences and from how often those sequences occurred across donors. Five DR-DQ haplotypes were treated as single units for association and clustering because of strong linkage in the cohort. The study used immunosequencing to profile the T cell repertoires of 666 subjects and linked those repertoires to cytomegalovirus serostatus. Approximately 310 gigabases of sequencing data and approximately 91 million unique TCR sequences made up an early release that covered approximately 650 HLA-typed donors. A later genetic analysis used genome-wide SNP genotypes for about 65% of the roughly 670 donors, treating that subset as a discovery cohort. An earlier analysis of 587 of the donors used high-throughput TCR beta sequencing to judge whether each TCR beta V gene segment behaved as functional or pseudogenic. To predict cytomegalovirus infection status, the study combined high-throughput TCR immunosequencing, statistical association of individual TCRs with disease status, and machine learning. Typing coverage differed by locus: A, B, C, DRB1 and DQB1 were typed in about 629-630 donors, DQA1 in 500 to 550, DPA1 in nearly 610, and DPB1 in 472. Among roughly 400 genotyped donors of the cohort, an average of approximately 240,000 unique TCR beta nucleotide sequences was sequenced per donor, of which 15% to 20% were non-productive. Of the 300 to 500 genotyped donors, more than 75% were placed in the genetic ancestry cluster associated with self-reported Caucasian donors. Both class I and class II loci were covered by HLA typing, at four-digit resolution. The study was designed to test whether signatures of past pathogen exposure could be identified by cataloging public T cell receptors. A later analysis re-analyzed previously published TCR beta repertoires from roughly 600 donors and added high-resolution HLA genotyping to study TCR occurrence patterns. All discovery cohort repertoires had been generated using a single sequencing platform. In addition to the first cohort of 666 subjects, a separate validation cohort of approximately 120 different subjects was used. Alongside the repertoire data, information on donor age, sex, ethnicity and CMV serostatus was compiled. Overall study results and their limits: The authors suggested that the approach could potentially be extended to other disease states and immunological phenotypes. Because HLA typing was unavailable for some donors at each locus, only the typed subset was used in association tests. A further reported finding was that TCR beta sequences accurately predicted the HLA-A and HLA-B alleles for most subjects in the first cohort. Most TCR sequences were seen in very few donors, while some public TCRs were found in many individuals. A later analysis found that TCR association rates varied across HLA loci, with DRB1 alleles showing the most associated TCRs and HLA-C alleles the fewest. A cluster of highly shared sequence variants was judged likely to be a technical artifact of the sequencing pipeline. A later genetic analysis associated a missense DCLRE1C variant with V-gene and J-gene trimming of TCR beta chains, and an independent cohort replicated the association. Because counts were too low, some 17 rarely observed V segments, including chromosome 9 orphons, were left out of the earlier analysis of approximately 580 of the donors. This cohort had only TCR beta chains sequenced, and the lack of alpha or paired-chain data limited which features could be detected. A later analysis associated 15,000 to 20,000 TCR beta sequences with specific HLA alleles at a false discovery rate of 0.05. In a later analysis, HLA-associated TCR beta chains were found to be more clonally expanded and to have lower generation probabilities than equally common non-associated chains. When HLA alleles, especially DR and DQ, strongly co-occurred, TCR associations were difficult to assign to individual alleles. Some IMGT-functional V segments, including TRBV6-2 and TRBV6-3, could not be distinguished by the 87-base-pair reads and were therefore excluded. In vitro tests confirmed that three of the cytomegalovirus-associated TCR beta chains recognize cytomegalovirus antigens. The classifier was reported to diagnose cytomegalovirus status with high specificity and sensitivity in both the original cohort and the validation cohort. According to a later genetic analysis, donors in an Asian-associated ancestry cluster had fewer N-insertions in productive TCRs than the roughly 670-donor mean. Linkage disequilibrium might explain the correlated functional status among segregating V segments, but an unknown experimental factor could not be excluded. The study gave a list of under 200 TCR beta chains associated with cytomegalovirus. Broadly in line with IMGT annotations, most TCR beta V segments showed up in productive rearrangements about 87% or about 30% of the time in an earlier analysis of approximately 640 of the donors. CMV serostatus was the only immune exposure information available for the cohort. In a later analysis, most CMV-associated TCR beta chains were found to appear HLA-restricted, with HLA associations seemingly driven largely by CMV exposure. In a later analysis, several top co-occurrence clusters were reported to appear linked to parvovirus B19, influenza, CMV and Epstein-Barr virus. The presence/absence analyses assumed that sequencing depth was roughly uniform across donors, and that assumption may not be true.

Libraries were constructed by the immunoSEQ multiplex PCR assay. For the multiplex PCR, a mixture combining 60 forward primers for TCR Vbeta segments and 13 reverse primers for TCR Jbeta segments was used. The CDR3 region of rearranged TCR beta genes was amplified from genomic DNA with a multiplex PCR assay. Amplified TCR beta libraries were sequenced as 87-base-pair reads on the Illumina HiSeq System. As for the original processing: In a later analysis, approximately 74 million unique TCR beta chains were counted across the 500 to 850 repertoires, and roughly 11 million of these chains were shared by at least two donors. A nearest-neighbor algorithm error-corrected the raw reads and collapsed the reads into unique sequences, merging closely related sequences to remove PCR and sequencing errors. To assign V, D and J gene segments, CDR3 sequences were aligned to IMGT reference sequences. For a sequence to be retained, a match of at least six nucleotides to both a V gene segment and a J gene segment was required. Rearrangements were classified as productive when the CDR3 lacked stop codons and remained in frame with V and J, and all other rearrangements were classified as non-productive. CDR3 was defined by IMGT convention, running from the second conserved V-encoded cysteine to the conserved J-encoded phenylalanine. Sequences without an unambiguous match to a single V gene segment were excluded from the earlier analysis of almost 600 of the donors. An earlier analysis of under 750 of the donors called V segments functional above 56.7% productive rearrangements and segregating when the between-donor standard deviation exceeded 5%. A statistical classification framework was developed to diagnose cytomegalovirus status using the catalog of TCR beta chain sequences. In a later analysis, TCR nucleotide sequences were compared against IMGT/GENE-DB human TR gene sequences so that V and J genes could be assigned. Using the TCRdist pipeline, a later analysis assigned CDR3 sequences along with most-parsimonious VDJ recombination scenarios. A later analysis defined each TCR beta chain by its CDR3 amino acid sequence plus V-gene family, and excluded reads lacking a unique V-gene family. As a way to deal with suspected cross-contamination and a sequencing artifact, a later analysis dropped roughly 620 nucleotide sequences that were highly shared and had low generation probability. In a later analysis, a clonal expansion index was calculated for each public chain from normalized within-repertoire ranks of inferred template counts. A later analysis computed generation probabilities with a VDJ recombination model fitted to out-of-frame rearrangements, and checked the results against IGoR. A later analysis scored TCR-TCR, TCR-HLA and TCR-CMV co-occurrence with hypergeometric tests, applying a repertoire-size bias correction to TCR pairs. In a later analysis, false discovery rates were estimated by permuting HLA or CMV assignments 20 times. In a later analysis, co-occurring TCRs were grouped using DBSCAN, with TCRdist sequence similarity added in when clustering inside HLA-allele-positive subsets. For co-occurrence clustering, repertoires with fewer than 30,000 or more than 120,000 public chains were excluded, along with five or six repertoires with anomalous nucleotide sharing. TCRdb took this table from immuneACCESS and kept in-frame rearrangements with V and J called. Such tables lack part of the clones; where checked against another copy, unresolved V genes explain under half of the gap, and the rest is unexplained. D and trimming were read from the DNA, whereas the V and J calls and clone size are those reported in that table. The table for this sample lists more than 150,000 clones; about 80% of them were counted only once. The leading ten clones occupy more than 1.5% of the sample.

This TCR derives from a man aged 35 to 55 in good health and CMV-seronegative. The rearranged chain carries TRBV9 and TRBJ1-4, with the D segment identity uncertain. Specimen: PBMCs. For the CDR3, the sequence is CASSSALEEKLFF. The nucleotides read TGTGCCAGCAGCTCCGCCCTGGAGGAAAAACTGTTTTTT.